One and the same sample provided the 14 T cell receptor beta chains below, sequenced in a study of T cells in Graves' hyperthyroidism and ophthalmopathy (dated by TCRdb to between 2019 and 2020). The method behind the library was multiplex PCR. The listed sequencing device is Illumina HiSeq 2000. The TCR beta CDR3 regions were amplified from the RNA transcripts. The first round of RT-PCR for the TCR CDR3 was performed with the HTBI primer set and the Qiagen OneStep RT-PCR kit. The public reads were reprocessed in TCRdb via fastp at Q25 and MiXCR, keeping in-frame beta chains. Identical CDR3 proteins give one entry, which carries the most common genes and DNA. This sample lists hundreds of thousands of distinct CDR3 sequences; roughly 20% were detected once. The ten most abundant clones make up 34% of the sample. The sequenced sample consisted of blood. These receptors all stem from a man aged 25-40 years with Graves' ophthalmopathy.

There are many counts of this clonotype. The genes are TRBV11-3 and TRBJ2-3, with D unresolved. Trimming stripped 5 bases from V and 6 bases from J, with 15 bases between. The CDR3 is 14 residues long. Germline V gives CDR1 SGHNT, CDR2 YENEEA. In DNA form, the CDR3 reads TGTGCCAGCAGCCATAATGTACTCTCCGATACGCAGTATTTT. Encoded protein: CASSHNVLSDTQYF.

This clonotype was recorded a few times. V and J are TRBV7-6 and TRBJ2-1; 12 bases align to TRBD1. From germline, CDR1 is SGHVS and CDR2 FNYEAQ. This CDR3 contains 20 residues. J lost 0 bases, V lost 5 bases, and 14 bases had no gene match. The CDR3 coding sequence is TGTGCCAGCAGCACCCCGGGACAGGGGGCCTCCCGGAGCTCCTACAATGAGCAGTTCTTC. Its translation is CASSTPGQGASRSSYNEQFF. The full variable domain, completed using reference TRBV7-6 and TRBJ2-1, is GAGVSQSPRYKVTKRGQDVALRCDPISGHVSLYWYRQALGQGPEFLTYFNYEAQQDKSGLPNDRFSAERPEGSISTLTIQRTEQRDSAMYRCASSTPGQGASRSSYNEQFFGPGTRLTVL.

The rearrangement uses TRBV12-3 or TRBV12-4 and TRBJ1-6; 9 bases fit TRBD1. Trimming cost V 7 bases and J 10 bases; bases outside gene matches: 5. The CDR3 totals 13 residues. The CDR3 sequence is CASIQGAGSPLHF. The DNA of the CDR3 is TGTGCCAGCATACAGGGGGCTGGATCACCCCTCCACTTT.

The sample holds many counts of this clonotype. This chain joins TRBV7-9 and TRBJ2-5; 12 bases match TRBD2. V trimming: 5 bases; J trimming: 4 bases; junction bases outside the gene matches: 8. Germline CDR1 reads SEHNR; CDR2 reads FQNEAQ (reference sequence). This CDR3 is 16 amino acids long. CDR3 region: CASSVMTSGRSETQYF. Here the CDR3 DNA reads TGTGCCAGCAGCGTTATGACTAGCGGGAGATCAGAGACCCAGTACTTC.

The chain employs TRBV7-9 and TRBJ1-3; D possibly corresponds to TRBD1 (6 bases). The CDR3 totals 16 residues. The V end was cut by 2 bases, the J end by 8 bases, with 19 bases between. CDR1 is SEHNR and CDR2 is FQNEAQ in the germline V gene (reference sequence). CDR3 sequence reads: CASSLTSGQLGDTIYF. The DNA of the CDR3 is TGTGCCAGCAGCTTAACCTCGGGACAACTGGGGGACACCATATATTTT.

The chain employs TRBV2 and TRBJ2-1; 13 bases line up with TRBD2. The germline V gene has CDR1 SNHLY and CDR2 FYNNEI. The CDR3 contains 16 residues. V shed 5 bases and J 7 bases; nucleotides not matched to a gene: 8. The CDR3: CASSRRTSGSKNEQFF. The CDR3 DNA is TGTGCCAGCAGTCGCCGGACTAGCGGGAGTAAGAATGAGCAGTTCTTC.

The chain uses TRBV18 and TRBJ2-7; 9 nucleotides align to TRBD1. The CDR3 covers 17 residues. Germline V lookup: CDR1 KGHSH, CDR2 LQKENI. V lost 2 bases and J lost 2; bases outside the gene matches: 10. This CDR3 reads CASSPNRWGTGTYEQYF. CDR3 bases: TGTGCCAGCTCACCAAACCGATGGGGGACAGGGACCTACGAGCAGTACTTC.

In this sample, this clonotype turned up a few times. J is TRBJ1-5 and V is TRBV20-1; D gene uncertain. With 3 bases removed from V and 0 bases from J, the gap between germline ends came to 12 bases. The CDR3 loop spans 15 amino acids. CDR1 is DFQATT, CDR2 SNEGSKA, per germline (reference sequence). The CDR3 spells CSASTIRTSNQPQHF. The CDR3 coding sequence is TGCAGTGCTAGCACGATACGTACTAGCAATCAGCCCCAGCATTTT.

This sequence joins TRBV28 and TRBJ2-1, with 9 bases fitting TRBD2. J gave up 4 bases and V 6 bases, and 10 bases lay outside the gene matches. CDR1 and CDR2 from the germline V gene are MDHEN and SYDVKM. There are 16 residues in the CDR3. CDR3 sequence: CASSSEGAGGYNEQFF. Here the CDR3 DNA reads TGTGCCAGCAGCTCCGAGGGGGCGGGAGGGTACAATGAGCAGTTCTTC.

This clonotype appeared many times. The chain carries TRBV28 and TRBJ2-5; D not resolved. CDR1 is MDHEN and CDR2 is SYDVKM in the germline V gene. Trimming took 6 bases from V and 1 from J, leaving 18 bases between them. The length of the CDR3 is 16 residues. The CDR3 DNA reads TGTGCCAGCAGCCGCCTGTTCTCTGTAGGCCAAGAGACCCAGTACTTC. Its translation: CASSRLFSVGQETQYF.

In this sample, this clonotype turned up a few times. The chain joins TRBV27 to TRBJ2-1; 9 bases match TRBD2. Germline CDR1 MNHEY, CDR2 SMNVEV (reference sequence). The CDR3 length is 15 residues. J gave up 0 bases and V 7 bases, and 4 bases lay outside the gene matches. The CDR3 coding sequence is TGTGCCAGCACTAGCGGGACCGTCTCCTACAATGAGCAGTTCTTC. Residues: CASTSGTVSYNEQFF.

This clonotype came up a few times. This chain uses TRBV5-1 with TRBJ2-7; 7 positions agree with TRBD2. The CDR3 consists of 14 residues. Trimming removed 0 bases from V and 6 bases from J; junction bases left unmatched: 6. CDR1 and CDR2 (germline): SGHRS, YFSETQ. The CDR3 spells CASSLVAGAGEQYF. The CDR3 DNA reads TGCGCCAGCAGCTTGGTGGCGGGAGCGGGCGAGCAGTACTTC. The full variable domain, in which reference TRBV5-1 and TRBJ2-7 provide the parts outside the CDR3, is KAGVTQTPRYLIKTRGQQVTLSCSPISGHRSVSWYQQTPGQGLQFLFEYFSETQRNKGNFPGRFSGRQFSNSRSEMNVSTLELGDSALYLCASSLVAGAGEQYFGPGTRLTVT.

In its sample, this clonotype was seen many times. The CDR3 region is CASSLESSGLYEQYF. For the CDR3, the DNA is TGCGCCAGCAGCTTGGAGAGCAGTGGACTCTACGAGCAGTACTTC. V usage is TRBV5-1 and J usage is TRBJ2-7; TRBD2 is a possible D gene (5 bases). This CDR3 has 15 residues. The ends were cut back, 0 bases at V and 3 bases at J, with 13 bases in the middle. CDR1 and CDR2 (germline): SGHRS, YFSETQ.

About this clonotype: The conserved final phenylalanine or tryptophan is absent from the CDR3, which likely points to a read error. The chain employs TRBV29-1 and TRBJ1-1; 7 positions match TRBD1. The CDR3 contains 14 residues. V was clipped by 7 bases and J by 1 base; unmatched bases: 9. Per the germline V gene, CDR1 is SQVTM and CDR2 is ANQGSEA. CDR3 in DNA: TGCAGCGCACGACCCCGGGACAGGAACACTGAAGCTTTCCTT. It specifies CSARPRDRNTEAFL.